This T cell receptor (beta chain) was identified during a study of blood T cell repertoires in COVID-19. V was shortened by 4 bases and J by 3 bases, with 10 bases between the two germline ends. CDR3 length equals 13 residues. Germline CDR1 and CDR2: SGDLS and YYNGEE. Profiled with immunoSEQ multiplex PCR; TCRdb holds only in-frame clones, not every one. The sample yields 150,000 to 200,000 clones, more than 70% seen once. This receptor was taken from a woman between 25 and 40 years old who had recovered from COVID-19. This chain joins TRBV9 and TRBJ1-2; D remains unclear. Source material: PBMCs or T cells enriched from blood (not recorded which). In DNA form, the CDR3 reads TGTGCCAGCAGCCCTAGGTTGTACTATGGCTACACCTTC. This codes for CASSPRLYYGYTF.